This T cell receptor (beta chain) emerged from a study of blood T cell repertoires in COVID-19 (dated by TCRdb to 2019 to 2021). Some background on the complete study: Samples covering the acute and convalescent phases of COVID-19 were provided by collaborators in the United States, Italy and Spain. The prospective study material was composed of cDNA or gDNA derived from T cells, B-cell-depleted T cells, or PBMCs. The dataset comprised deeply sampled blood TCRbeta repertoires from subjects exposed to, actively infected with, or recovered from COVID-19. The repertoires were released in a freely available public database intended as a resource for research on the immune response to SARS-CoV-2. Samples were obtained from the ongoing ImmuneRACE study (first 160 participants) and from about 1,300 subjects provided by 6 global collaborators. The sample metadata nearly always contained a de-identified subject ID, COVID-19 status, age in years and sex. Where available, HLA class I and class II types were obtained from metadata supplied by the sample provider rather than from assay-based typing.

Inclusive of the bounding cysteine and phenylalanine, the CDR3 is 15 residues long. Only the CDR3 region is kept as DNA, spanning 45 bases read in frame from base 1. Germline trimming: 1 base from V, 15 bases from J; junction bases outside gene matches: 11. CDR1 SGHAT and CDR2 FQNNGV were looked up in the germline V gene. Concerning this clone itself: It lacks a known antigen. Base qualities are not recorded, but no much larger clone differs from it by a single base.

What the study reported, not specific to this receptor: The amount of clinical and demographic metadata varied by source and participant and was provided uncurated.

In Seattle, one collaborating source enrolled patients while the infection was active and tracked those patients longitudinally over the course of disease. Each collaborating institution followed its own protocols to collect whole blood in K2EDTA tubes. For TCRbeta analysis, collaborators shipped samples in one of three forms: frozen whole blood, isolated PBMCs, or DNA extracted from either of those sample types. The immunoSEQ Assay, a bias-controlled multiplex PCR, was used to amplify TCRbeta CDR3 regions from genomic DNA. Per the authors' processing: Nucleated cell counts per sample were estimated from amplification of reference gene primers within the assay. To quantify the absolute abundance of each unique TCRbeta CDR3 rearrangement, sequence reads were collapsed and filtered. For each sample, productive Simpson clonality was calculated as the square root of Simpson's diversity index over productive rearrangements. The table was pulled from immuneACCESS by TCRdb, which kept in-frame rearrangements only. Such tables lose some clones; where checked, under half of the loss comes from unresolved V genes, and the rest has no known cause. V, J and clone size are taken as reported in that table, and D and trimming were inferred from the DNA itself. In this sample the table shows 200,000 to 250,000 clones, approximately 90% of which occur a single time. The biggest ten clones account for around a tenth of the sample.

Sequenced material: peripheral blood. Recombination connected TRBV11-2 to TRBJ2-1; 11 junctional bases match TRBD2. The source is a man in his fifties or sixties with COVID-19, enrolled during active disease. At the DNA level, the sequence is TGTGCCAGCAGCTTAGGCCTACCTAGCGGGGGGAAGCCGTTCTTC. Its product reads: CASSLGLPSGGKPFF.